The 3 T cell receptor beta chains below come from one sample, sequenced in a study of T cells after posttransplantation cyclophosphamide. Clones were sequenced by immunoSEQ multiplex PCR, and TCRdb holds only the in-frame ones, with some missing. The sample includes more than 9,000 clones, none of them occurring once. Treatment was busulfan-fludarabine conditioning, a marrow graft, and cyclophosphamide on days +3 and +4. The source material was PBMCs, sampled after allogeneic stem cell transplant with posttransplant cyclophosphamide. Receptors were obtained from a female patient aged 40-50 years who received an allogeneic stem cell transplant from a related donor, was CMV-positive, and had no GVHD. Some T cells may trace back to the graft donor.

This clone was found many times. CDR3 region: CASSPPRGNTDGEQFF. The DNA for the CDR3 is TGTGCCAGCAGCCCCCCCCGGGGTAACACGGACGGTGAGCAGTTCTTC. This chain connects TRBV5-4 to TRBJ2-1; tentatively, D is TRBD2 (5 bases). The CDR3 extends over 16 amino acids. The germline V gene encodes CDR1 SGHNT and CDR2 YYREEE (reference sequence). The germline V and J ends were trimmed by 4 bases and 9 bases, with 23 bases remaining between them.

This clone was counted at least ten times. The chain has TRBV11-2 and TRBJ2-3; 9 nucleotides match TRBD1. The germline gives CDR1 SGHAT, CDR2 FQNNGV. Trimming at V came to 3 bases and at J to 8 bases, leaving 9 bases not matched to a gene. The CDR3 covers 15 residues. CDR3 DNA sequence: TGTGCCAGCAGCTTGGCGGGGGACAGGGCTTCTACGCAGTATTTT. Translated: CASSLAGDRASTQYF.

This clone was counted at least ten times. The DNA of the CDR3 is TGTGCCAGCAGCGCAGGCCGTTGGCACGAGCAGTACTTC. This sequence encodes CASSAGRWHEQYF. The V and J genes are TRBV27 and TRBJ2-7, with D uncertain. V shed 6 bases and J shed 5 bases, with 14 bases lying between them. Germline lookup yields CDR1 MNHEY and CDR2 SMNVEV (reference sequence). CDR3 length: 13 residues.